This is a list of T cell receptor beta chains from one sample in a study of blood T cell repertoires in COVID-19. Here immunoSEQ multiplex PCR was the method, and the copy in TCRdb shows in-frame clones only, minus some. In the table there are roughly 280,000 clones, less than 90% of which are singletons. The specimen was peripheral blood. The receptors originated from a man in his sixties with acute or convalescent COVID-19. Each CDR3 is given with its conserved first and last residue.

v_gene	CDR3aa
TRBV18	CASSPALGGGGSNEQYF
TRBV3-1/TRBV3-2	CASKTGGPSGNTIYF
TRBV10-3	CAISRLAGDNEQYF
TRBV20-1	CSASGLAGGPDTQYF
TRBV4-1	CASSQLPTGGYEKLFF
TRBV27	CASRVGSDSYNEQFF
TRBV11-2	CASSLPDRGNGYTF
TRBV6-6	CASKWGTGTYEQYF
TRBV30	CAWSPGEGGYTF
TRBV7-2	CASRPPGLVGTGELFF
TRBV5-1	CASSFTPDRPTEAFF
TRBV3-1/TRBV3-2	CASSTTGGSREKLFF
TRBV4-1	CASSQESLAGAQYF
TRBV24-1	CATSTGGGDYGYTF
TRBV11-2	CASSLGGQPFYEQYF
TRBV28	CASSLRIGQGGTGELFF
TRBV3-1/TRBV3-2	CASSQAQMNTEAFF
TRBV7-2	CASKRDRITDTQYF
TRBV6-1	CASSGEIQGAPGANVLTF
TRBV28	CASSLQGTSGYEQYF
TRBV27	CASRQGGGLRTDTQYF
TRBV11-3	CASSFQGSGELFF
TRBV6-2/TRBV6-3	CASSLRDRVTDTQYF
TRBV5-4	CASRTSGSSYEQYF
TRBV9	CASSLGGQQETQYF
TRBV3-1/TRBV3-2	CASSLLSSNQPQHF
TRBV10-3	CATTGYTGELFF
TRBV19	CATWDSYEQYF
TRBV9	CASSGQGSSYNSPLHF
TRBV5-1	CASTYSGTGIETQYF
TRBV5-6	CASSWGQGSYEQYF
TRBV5-4	CASTWLPRGGSKETQYF
TRBV5-1	CASSLVTRLAELAAYNEQFF
TRBV7-3	CASSLTQDTEAFF
TRBV6-6	CASRGRQGSNTEAFF
TRBV19	CASSLRTGGLRPLHF
TRBV19	CASRASGTYEQYF
TRBV7-9	CASSLTDGNFRHEQFF
TRBV7-9	CASSPGTGGSTNEKLFF
TRBV10-3	CATGQLNQPQHF
TRBV28	CASSPPGTGDGYTF
TRBV13	CASSLGRVVSLNSPLHF
TRBV3-1/TRBV3-2	CASSPPGLAGDEQFF
TRBV5-4	CASSLVSGGQTYEQYF
TRBV27	CASSSPRLAGENQETQYF
TRBV7-3	CASSSLPGLAGRYEQYF